A single sample is the source of the 23 T cell receptor beta chains below, sequenced in a study of human T cells and chemical hapten exposure. MiXCR, run by TCRdb on the RACE reads, gives a single entry per CDR3 protein. The sample comprises more than 300,000 distinct CDR3 sequences, more than 4.5% of which are singletons, and roughly 2.6% rests with the top ten. Time point defined: pre-sensitization, week 0. As to treatment: therapeutic diphenylcyclopropenone sensitization with weekly scalp DPC. Material: whole blood, obtained in connection with sensitization to the hapten diphenylcyclopropenone (DPC). The receptors come from a woman aged 45-65 years with alopecia areata. Some clones in this sample may be carry-over from other donors' samples.

This clonotype has a count of ten or more. This chain uses TRBV7-6 with TRBJ2-7; a weak D match, TRBD2 (7 bases). The CDR3 consists of 15 residues. The germline gives CDR1 SGHVS, CDR2 FNYEAQ. Between the trimmed V and J ends, which lost 5 bases and 4 bases, there was a span of 18 bases. The CDR3 is CASSPSNGGRYEQYF. The CDR3 coding sequence is TGTGCCAGCAGCCCTTCGAACGGGGGGCGGTACGAGCAGTACTTC.

This clonotype was seen ten or more times. The rearrangement links TRBV7-8 to TRBJ1-1, with D tentatively TRBD1 (6 bases). The V gene's germline CDR1 is SGHVS and CDR2 FQNEAQ. This CDR3 has 13 amino acids. V lost 7 bases to trimming and J lost 8 bases, with 17 bases between them. CDR3 sequence reads: CASTPGGPDEAFF. The CDR3 region has the DNA TGTGCCAGCACCCCGGGGGGGCCTGACGAAGCTTTCTTT.

Turning to this clonotype: A much larger clone differs from this one at a single base, so this may be a read error. This chain connects TRBV7-9 to TRBJ1-6, with D possibly matching TRBD1 (6 bases). The germline V gene has CDR1 SEHNR and CDR2 FQNEAQ (reference sequence). The CDR3 is made up of 13 amino acids. Trimming left V 5 bases short and J 5 bases short, with 7 bases between. CDR3 nucleotide sequence: TGTGCCAGCAGCGGGACAAATAATTCACCCCTCCACTTT. Its translation is CASSGTNNSPLHF.

For the CDR3, the DNA is TGTGCCAGCAGTTCCTACCGGACAGGGGCCGGTGAAGCTTTCTTT. Translating it yields CASSSYRTGAGEAFF. This sequence joins TRBV7-2 and TRBJ1-1; 9 nucleotides line up with TRBD1. The CDR3 spans 15 residues. Germline V gene lookup returns CDR1 SGHTA and CDR2 FQGNSA. V trimming: 6 bases; J trimming: 7 bases; junction bases outside the gene matches: 12.

This clonotype was seen ten or more times. V gene TRBV29-1 combines with J gene TRBJ1-2; D gene ambiguous. This CDR3 spans 12 amino acids. Trimming removed 7 bases at V and 6 bases at J, with 15 bases between. CDR1 and CDR2 from the germline V gene are SQVTM and ANQGSEA. The CDR3 sequence is CSAASLRDGYTF. CDR3 DNA: TGCAGCGCTGCGTCCCTAAGGGATGGCTACACCTTC.

Note on this clonotype: A much larger clone sits a single nucleotide away, making a read error possible. The gene calls are TRBV27 and TRBJ2-7; D is ambiguous. This CDR3 is built from 12 residues. The V gene's germline CDR1 is MNHEY and CDR2 SMNVEV (reference sequence). The CDR3 is CAGSSDDYEQYF. The DNA for the CDR3 is TGTGCCGGCAGTTCCGACGACTACGAGCAGTACTTC.

The V call is TRBV20-1, the J call TRBJ2-3; D not certain. The CDR3 is made up of 17 amino acids. The V gene lost 3 bases and the J gene lost 2 bases, with 21 bases spanning the gap. The V gene's germline CDR1 is DFQATT and CDR2 SNEGSKA (reference sequence). DNA of the CDR3: TGCAGTGCTAGCGATAATGGAGCTAGTTGGGTCACAGATACGCAGTATTTT. This sequence encodes CSASDNGASWVTDTQYF.

The gene calls are TRBV9 and TRBJ1-4; 9 nucleotides match TRBD1. The germline gives CDR1 SGDLS, CDR2 YYNGEE. The CDR3 consists of 16 residues. With 2 bases clipped from V and 7 bases from J, the junction kept 9 bases outside the gene matches. The CDR3 spells CASSVSPGTGIEKLFF. As DNA, the CDR3 is TGTGCCAGCAGCGTTTCACCCGGGACAGGGATTGAAAAACTGTTTTTT.

This clonotype was recorded at least ten times. CDR3 sequence (DNA): TGTGCCAGCAGCTCCCGCGGAGGGCGGAACACTGAAGCTTTCTTT. It yields the protein CASSSRGGRNTEAFF. The chain recombines TRBV7-2 with TRBJ1-1; D is unclear. V was clipped by 4 bases and J by 1 base, with 13 bases between them. The CDR3 covers 15 residues. Germline V lookup: CDR1 SGHTA, CDR2 FQGNSA.

A note on this clonotype: One junction end does not reproduce the germline sequence, and a read error may be involved. The chain links TRBV2 to TRBJ2-3; D is possibly TRBD2 (5 bases). The germline gives CDR1 SNHLY, CDR2 FYNNEI. The CDR3 is 14 residues long. CDR3 sequence reads: CTSSEDPGTDTQYF. The CDR3 nucleotides read TGTACCAGCAGTGAAGACCCGGGGACAGATACGCAGTATTTT.

This clonotype has a count of ten or more. The V and J genes are TRBV20-1 and TRBJ2-1, with TRBD2 identical over 14 bases. This CDR3 has 13 amino acids. In germline, CDR1 is DFQATT, CDR2 SNEGSKA (reference sequence). The J segment lost 7 bases and the V segment lost 6 bases, leaving 2 bases of the junction unmatched. The CDR3 bases are TGCAGTGCCAGGACTAGCGGGAGGAATGAGCAGTTCTTC. It encodes CSARTSGRNEQFF.

This clonotype was picked up a small number of times. The CDR3 sequence is CASSPDISLHF. CDR3 nucleotides: TGTGCCAGCAGCCCGGACATTTCCCTCCACTTT. The rearrangement joins TRBV3-1 to TRBJ1-6; D is perhaps TRBD1 (5 bases). This CDR3 has 11 amino acids. Per the germline V gene, CDR1 is LGHDT and CDR2 is YNNKEL (reference sequence). Trimming removed 4 bases at V and 14 bases at J, with 9 bases between.

The chain combines TRBV29-1 with TRBJ1-1, with D hard to call. The germline V and J ends were trimmed by 8 bases and 3 bases, with 13 bases remaining between them. Germline CDR1 SQVTM, CDR2 ANQGSEA. The CDR3 is 12 amino acids. This CDR3 is CSTAYEHTEAFF. Here the CDR3 DNA reads TGCAGCACCGCGTATGAACACACTGAAGCTTTCTTT.

This clonotype showed up just a few times. The chain joins TRBV4-1 to TRBJ1-5; D is ambiguous. The CDR3 consists of 13 residues. CDR1 and CDR2 (germline): MGHRA, YSYEKL. Trimming removed 1 base at V and 7 bases at J, with 8 bases between. The chain's CDR3 is CASSQVPAQPQHF. For the CDR3, the DNA is TGCGCCAGCAGCCAAGTGCCCGCACAGCCCCAGCATTTT.

This clonotype was picked up many times. The chain uses TRBV27 and TRBJ1-6, with 9 bases matching TRBD1. Germline CDR1 MNHEY, CDR2 SMNVEV (reference sequence). This CDR3 region has 15 residues. The J segment lost 7 bases and the V segment lost 2 bases, leaving 3 bases of the junction unmatched. The CDR3: CASSLDTGGNSPLHF. CDR3 bases: TGTGCCAGCAGTTTAGATACAGGGGGCAATTCACCCCTCCACTTT.

This rearrangement joins TRBV27 to TRBJ1-1, with no clear D. CDR3 length equals 13 residues. Germline V lookup: CDR1 MNHEY, CDR2 SMNVEV (reference sequence). V was trimmed by 3 bases and J by 1 base, leaving 6 bases between them. The CDR3 bases are TGTGCCAGCAGTTTTAACCAGAACACTGAAGCTTTCTTT. Its protein product is CASSFNQNTEAFF.

This chain connects TRBV29-1 to TRBJ2-3; D unresolved. Germline V gene lookup returns CDR1 SQVTM and CDR2 ANQGSEA. There are 13 residues in the CDR3. V shed 6 bases and J shed 6 bases, with 16 bases lying between them. The CDR3 DNA reads as TGCAGCGTGCAGACGGACCAGGACGATACGCAGTATTTT. Residues: CSVQTDQDDTQYF.

This clonotype was recorded at least ten times. This sequence joins TRBV25-1 and TRBJ2-7; 9 nucleotides agree with TRBD1. The CDR3 is 16 residues long. J lost 1 base, V lost 2 bases, and 6 bases had no gene match. CDR1 is MGHDK, CDR2 SYGVNS, per germline. CDR3 residues: CASSENDGQGSYEQYF. DNA of the CDR3: TGTGCCAGCAGTGAAAACGACGGACAGGGGTCCTACGAGCAGTACTTC.

This clonotype has a handful of counts. This sequence joins TRBV28 and TRBJ2-4; D not resolved. Germline loops: CDR1 MDHEN, CDR2 SYDVKM. Trimming shortened V by 3 bases and J by 4 bases, and 7 bases separated the two germline ends. CDR3 length equals 13 residues. Here the CDR3 DNA reads TGTGCCAGCAGTTTTGGGCGGAAAAACATTCAGTACTTC. Its protein is CASSFGRKNIQYF.

This clonotype has ten or more counts. The gene calls are TRBV6-2 or TRBV6-3 and TRBJ2-1; 8 bases match TRBD2. V lost 6 bases and J lost 6; bases outside the gene matches: 10. CDR3 length equals 15 residues. Germline V gene sequence: CDR1 MNHEY, CDR2 SVGEGT. CDR3 in DNA: TGTGCCAGCAGCTTAGCGGGACTAGGGGGCAATGAGCAGTTCTTC. Its translation is CASSLAGLGGNEQFF.

This clonotype was observed at least ten times. The rearrangement joins TRBV7-2 to TRBJ1-5; D gene unclear. Trimming removed 3 bases at V and 1 base at J, with 4 bases between. The CDR3 loop spans 13 amino acids. Germline assignment: CDR1 SGHTA and CDR2 FQGNSA. The CDR3 coding sequence is TGTGCCAGCAGCTTCGGGAGCAATCAGCCCCAGCATTTT. Residues: CASSFGSNQPQHF.

The genes are TRBV20-1 and TRBJ1-5; unclear D gene. V lost 1 base to trimming and J lost 5 bases, with 18 bases between them. The CDR3 covers 16 residues. Germline V CDR1 and CDR2: DFQATT, SNEGSKA (reference sequence). The chain's CDR3 is CSARVRSLGGYQPQHF. CDR3 nucleotide sequence: TGCAGTGCTAGAGTTAGGTCCCTTGGAGGGTATCAGCCCCAGCATTTT.

The chain joins TRBV20-1 to TRBJ2-3; 7 bases are a match to TRBD2. The germline CDR1 and CDR2 sequences are DFQATT and SNEGSKA (reference sequence). V shed 0 bases, J shed 4 bases, and the junction held 10 bases outside the gene matches. The CDR3 extends over 16 amino acids. The DNA for the CDR3 is TGCAGTGCTAGAGACGTCGCGGGAGTGGGGGCAGATACGCAGTATTTT. Translation: CSARDVAGVGADTQYF.